This T cell receptor beta chain was sequenced during a study of T cell responses to AZD1222 COVID-19 vaccine. Profiled with immunoSEQ multiplex PCR; TCRdb holds only in-frame clones, not every one. The profile shows 110,000 to 150,000 clones, about 94% of them singletons. The V gene's germline CDR1 is SNHLY and CDR2 FYNNEI. V shed 7 bases and J shed 1 base, with 14 bases lying between them. The CDR3 contains 14 residues. Findings and caveats of the study: Donor demographics were predominantly white British with a female majority; clonal diversity may be underestimated. CD4 TCRs associated with vaccination spanned spike, dominating at 160-218 and 743-854.

As for this clone: The antigen remains unidentified.

The chain carries TRBV2 and TRBJ2-7; possibly TRBD1 or TRBD2 for D (5 bases each). Sample: peripheral blood, taken on day 0 of AZD1222 vaccination. This clonotype originated in an adult in good health. The CDR3: CASKRQGESYEQYF. The CDR3 region has the DNA TGTGCCAGCAAACGTCAGGGAGAATCCTACGAGCAGTACTTC.